This TCR beta chain was captured by sequencing in a study of blood T cell repertoires in COVID-19. On the study more broadly: Samples came from the United States, Italy and Spain, spanning acute and convalescent COVID-19.

V gave up 6 bases and J gave up 4 bases; unmatched junction bases: 8. This CDR3 is built from 15 residues. CDR1 is MNHEY, CDR2 SVGEGT, per germline. Under the authors' procedure: For nucleated cells, counts were estimated from reference gene primer amplification. The assay was immunoSEQ multiplex PCR, and TCRdb's table has in-frame clones only and misses some. That table is the source of V, J and clone size, and D and trimming were worked out from the DNA. Seen here are approximately 69,000 clones, roughly 82% observed once, and the top ten hold roughly 13%. Sequences were obtained from peripheral blood. The chain recombines TRBV6-2 or TRBV6-3 with TRBJ2-3; 9 nucleotides line up with TRBD1. The sequence came from a woman of 80 years or more with acute or convalescent COVID-19. DNA for the CDR3: TGTGCCAGCAGCACGGGACAGGGAAGGGCAGATACGCAGTATTTT. It codes for CASSTGQGRADTQYF.